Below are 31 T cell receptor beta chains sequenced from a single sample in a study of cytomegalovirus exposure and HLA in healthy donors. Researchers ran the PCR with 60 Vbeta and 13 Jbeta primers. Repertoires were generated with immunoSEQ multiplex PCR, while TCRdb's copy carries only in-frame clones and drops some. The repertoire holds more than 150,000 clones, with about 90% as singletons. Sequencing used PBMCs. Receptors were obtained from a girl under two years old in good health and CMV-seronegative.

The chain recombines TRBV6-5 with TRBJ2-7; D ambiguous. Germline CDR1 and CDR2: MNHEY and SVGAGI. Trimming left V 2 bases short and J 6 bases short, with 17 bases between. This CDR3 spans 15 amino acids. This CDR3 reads CASSYLGFMPGEQYF. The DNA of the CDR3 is TGTGCCAGCAGTTACCTAGGTTTCATGCCGGGCGAGCAGTACTTC.

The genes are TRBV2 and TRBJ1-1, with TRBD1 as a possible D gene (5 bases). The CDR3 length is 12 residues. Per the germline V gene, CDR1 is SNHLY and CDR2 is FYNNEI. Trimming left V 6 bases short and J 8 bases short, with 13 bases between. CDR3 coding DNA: TGTGCCAGCAGCGGGGGACGGACGGAAGCTTTCTTT. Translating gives CASSGGRTEAFF.

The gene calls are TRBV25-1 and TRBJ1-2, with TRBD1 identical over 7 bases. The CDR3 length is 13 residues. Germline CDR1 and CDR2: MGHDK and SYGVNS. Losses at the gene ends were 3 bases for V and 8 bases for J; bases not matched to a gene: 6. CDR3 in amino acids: CASSEKGGGGYTF. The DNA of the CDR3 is TGTGCCAGCAGTGAGAAAGGGGGCGGCGGCTACACCTTC.

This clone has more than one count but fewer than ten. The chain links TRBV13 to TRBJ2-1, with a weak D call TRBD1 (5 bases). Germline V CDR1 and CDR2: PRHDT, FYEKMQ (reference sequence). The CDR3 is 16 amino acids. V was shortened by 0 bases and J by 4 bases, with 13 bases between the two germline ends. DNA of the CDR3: TGTGCCAGCAGCTTAGGCCGCAGGGAACTTTACAATGAGCAGTTCTTC. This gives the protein CASSLGRRELYNEQFF.

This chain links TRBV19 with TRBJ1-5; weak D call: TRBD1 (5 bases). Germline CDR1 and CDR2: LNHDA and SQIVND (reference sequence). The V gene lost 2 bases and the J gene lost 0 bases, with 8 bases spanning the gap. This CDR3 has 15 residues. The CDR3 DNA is TGTGCCAGTAGTATACAGGGATATAGCAATCAGCCCCAGCATTTT. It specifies CASSIQGYSNQPQHF.

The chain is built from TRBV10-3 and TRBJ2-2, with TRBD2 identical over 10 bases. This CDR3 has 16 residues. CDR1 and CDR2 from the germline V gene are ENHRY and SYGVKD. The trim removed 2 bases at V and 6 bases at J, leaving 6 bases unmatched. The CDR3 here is CAISEEAGGLSGELFF. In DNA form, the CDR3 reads TGTGCCATCAGTGAGGAAGCGGGGGGGCTATCCGGGGAGCTGTTTTTT.

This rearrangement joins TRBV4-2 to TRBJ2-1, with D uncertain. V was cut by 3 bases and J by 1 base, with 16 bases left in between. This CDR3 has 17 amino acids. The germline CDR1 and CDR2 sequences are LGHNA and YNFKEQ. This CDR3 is CASSHPSGPSSYNEQFF. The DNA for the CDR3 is TGTGCCAGCAGCCACCCCTCGGGTCCCTCATCCTACAATGAGCAGTTCTTC.

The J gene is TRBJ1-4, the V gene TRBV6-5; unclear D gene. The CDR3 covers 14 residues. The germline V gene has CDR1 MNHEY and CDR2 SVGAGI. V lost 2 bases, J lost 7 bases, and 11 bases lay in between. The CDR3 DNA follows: TGTGCCAGCAGTTACACGAAGGAGAGTGAAAAACTGTTTTTT. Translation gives CASSYTKESEKLFF.

The chain's CDR3 is CASSSGGRGTDTQYF. In nucleotides, the CDR3 is TGTGCCAGCAGCTCGGGCGGGAGGGGCACAGATACGCAGTATTTT. The chain uses TRBV11-3 and TRBJ2-3; 9 bases line up with TRBD2. Germline values: CDR1 SGHNT, CDR2 YENEEA. CDR3 size: 15 residues. Unmatched junction bases numbered 3, after V lost 4 bases and J lost 1 base.

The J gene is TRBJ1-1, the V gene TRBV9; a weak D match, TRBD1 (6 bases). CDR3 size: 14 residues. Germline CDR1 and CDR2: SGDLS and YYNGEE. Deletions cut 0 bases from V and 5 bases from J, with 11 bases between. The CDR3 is CASSVDQGQTEAFF. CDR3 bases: TGTGCCAGCAGCGTAGATCAGGGACAAACTGAAGCTTTCTTT.

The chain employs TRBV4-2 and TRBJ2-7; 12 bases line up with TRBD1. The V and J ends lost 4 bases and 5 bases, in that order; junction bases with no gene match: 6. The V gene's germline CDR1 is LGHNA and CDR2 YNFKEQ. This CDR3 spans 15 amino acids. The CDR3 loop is CASSPGTGGWNEQYF. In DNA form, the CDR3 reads TGTGCCAGCAGCCCCGGGACAGGGGGCTGGAACGAGCAGTACTTC.

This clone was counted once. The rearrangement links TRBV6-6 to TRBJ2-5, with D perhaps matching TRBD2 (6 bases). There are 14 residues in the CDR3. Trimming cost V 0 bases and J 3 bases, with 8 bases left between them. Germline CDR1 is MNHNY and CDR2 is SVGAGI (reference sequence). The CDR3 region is CASSYSWGEETQYF. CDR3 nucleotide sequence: TGTGCCAGCAGTTACTCGTGGGGGGAAGAGACCCAGTACTTC.

CDR3: CAISEDSLLSGELFF. The CDR3 nucleotides read TGTGCCATCAGTGAGGACAGTCTATTGTCCGGGGAGCTGTTTTTT. The chain combines TRBV10-3 with TRBJ2-2; possibly TRBD1 for D (5 bases). The CDR3 is 15 amino acids. The V end lost 2 bases, the J end lost 6 bases, and 13 bases lay between the germline ends. Germline lookup yields CDR1 ENHRY and CDR2 SYGVKD.

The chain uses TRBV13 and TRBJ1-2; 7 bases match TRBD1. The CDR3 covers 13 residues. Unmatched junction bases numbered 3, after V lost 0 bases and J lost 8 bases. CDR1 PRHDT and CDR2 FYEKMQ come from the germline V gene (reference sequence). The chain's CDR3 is CASSLGTGRGYTF. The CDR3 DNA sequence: TGTGCCAGCAGCTTAGGGACAGGGCGCGGCTACACCTTC.

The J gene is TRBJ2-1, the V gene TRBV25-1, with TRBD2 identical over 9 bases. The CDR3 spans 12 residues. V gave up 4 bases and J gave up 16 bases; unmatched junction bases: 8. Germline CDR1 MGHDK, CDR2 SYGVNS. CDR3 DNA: TGTGCCAGCAGTGCGGGCAGCGGGGGGAGTTTCTTC. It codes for CASSAGSGGSFF.

The CDR3 here is CASSYVARDTQYF. DNA of the CDR3: TGTGCCAGCAGTTACGTGGCTAGGGATACGCAGTATTTT. The rearrangement links TRBV6-5 to TRBJ2-3; D call uncertain. V lost 2 bases to trimming and J lost 6 bases, with 9 bases between them. The CDR3 is made up of 13 amino acids. Germline V gene data show CDR1 as MNHEY and CDR2 as SVGAGI.

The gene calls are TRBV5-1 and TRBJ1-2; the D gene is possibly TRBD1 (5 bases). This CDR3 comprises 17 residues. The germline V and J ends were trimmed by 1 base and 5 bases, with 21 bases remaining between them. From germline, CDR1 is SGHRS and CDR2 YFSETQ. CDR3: CASSLSGVPPRLYGYTF. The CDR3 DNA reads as TGCGCCAGCAGCTTGTCGGGGGTCCCCCCACGTTTATATGGCTACACCTTC.

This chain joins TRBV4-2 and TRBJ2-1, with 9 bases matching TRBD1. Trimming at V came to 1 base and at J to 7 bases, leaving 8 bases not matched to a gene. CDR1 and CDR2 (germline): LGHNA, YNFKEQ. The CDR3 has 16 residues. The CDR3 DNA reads TGTGCCAGCAGCCAAGCGGAGGGACAGGGAGATAATGAGCAGTTCTTC. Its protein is CASSQAEGQGDNEQFF.

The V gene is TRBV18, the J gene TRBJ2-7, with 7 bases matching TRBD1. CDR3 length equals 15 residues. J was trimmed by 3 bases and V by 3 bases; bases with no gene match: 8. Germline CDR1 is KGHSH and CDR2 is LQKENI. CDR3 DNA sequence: TGTGCCAGCTCACCCAAATGGGACAGCCTCTACGAGCAGTACTTC. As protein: CASSPKWDSLYEQYF.

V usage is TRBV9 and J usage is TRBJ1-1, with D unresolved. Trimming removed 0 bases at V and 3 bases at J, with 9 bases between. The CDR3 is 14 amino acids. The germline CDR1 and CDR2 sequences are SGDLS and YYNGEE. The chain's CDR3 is CASSVEPLDTEAFF. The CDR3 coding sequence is TGTGCCAGCAGCGTAGAGCCGTTGGACACTGAAGCTTTCTTT.

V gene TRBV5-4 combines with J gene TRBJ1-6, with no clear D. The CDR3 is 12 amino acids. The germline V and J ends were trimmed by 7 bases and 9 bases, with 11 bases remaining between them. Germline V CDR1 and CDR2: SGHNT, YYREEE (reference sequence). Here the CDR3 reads CASVSVGSPLHF. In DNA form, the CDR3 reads TGTGCCAGCGTGAGCGTTGGTTCACCCCTCCACTTT. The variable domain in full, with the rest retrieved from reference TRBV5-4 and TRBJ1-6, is ETGVTQSPTHLIKTRGQQVTLRCSSQSGHNTVSWYQQALGQGPQFIFQYYREEENGRGNFPPRFSGLQFPNYSSELNVNALELDDSALYLCASVSVGSPLHFGNGTRLTVT.

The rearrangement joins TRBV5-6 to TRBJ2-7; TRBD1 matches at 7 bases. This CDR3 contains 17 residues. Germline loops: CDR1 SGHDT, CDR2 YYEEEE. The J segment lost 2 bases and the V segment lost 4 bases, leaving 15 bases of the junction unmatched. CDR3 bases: TGTGCCAGCAGCCACTCGACGGACAGGCGACCACCCTACGAGCAGTACTTC. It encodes CASSHSTDRRPPYEQYF. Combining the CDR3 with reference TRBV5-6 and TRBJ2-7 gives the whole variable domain DAGVTQSPTHLIKTRGQQVTLRCSPKSGHDTVSWYQQALGQGPQFIFQYYEEEERQRGNFPDRFSGHQFPNYSSELNVNALLLGDSALYLCASSHSTDRRPPYEQYFGPGTRLTVT.

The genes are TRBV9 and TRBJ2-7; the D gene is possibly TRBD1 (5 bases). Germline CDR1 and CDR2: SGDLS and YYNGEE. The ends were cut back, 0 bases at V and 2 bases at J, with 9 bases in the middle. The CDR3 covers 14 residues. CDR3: CASSVGTNTYEQYF. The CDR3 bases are TGTGCCAGCAGCGTAGGGACAAATACCTACGAGCAGTACTTC.

The CDR3 spells CSASGRTVQEAFF. The CDR3 DNA reads TGCAGCGCAAGCGGACGTACAGTACAAGAAGCTTTCTTT. This chain uses TRBV29-1 with TRBJ1-1; D gene uncertain. V was cut by 7 bases and J by 8 bases, with 20 bases left in between. Per the germline V gene, CDR1 is SQVTM and CDR2 is ANQGSEA. The CDR3 spans 13 residues. The full variable domain, in which reference TRBV29-1 and TRBJ1-1 provide the parts outside the CDR3, is SAVISQKPSRDICQRGTSLTIQCQVDSQVTMMFWYRQQPGQSLTLIATANQGSEATYESGFVIDKFPISRPNLTFSTLTVSNMSPEDSSIYLCSASGRTVQEAFFGQGTRLTVV.

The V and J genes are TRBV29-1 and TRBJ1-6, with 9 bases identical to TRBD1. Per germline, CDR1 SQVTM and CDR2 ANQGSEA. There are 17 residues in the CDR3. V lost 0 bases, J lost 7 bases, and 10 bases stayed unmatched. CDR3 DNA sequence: TGCAGCGTTGAAGATCTTCAGGGACAGGGAAGGAATTCACCCCTCCACTTT. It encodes CSVEDLQGQGRNSPLHF.

In DNA, the CDR3 is TGTGCCAGCAGCCCACACGGGGGACGGAGCTCCTACGAGCAGTACTTC. This sequence encodes CASSPHGGRSSYEQYF. V and J are TRBV9 and TRBJ2-5; D is possibly TRBD2 (6 bases). The better agreement between TRBJ2-7 and the DNA end casts doubt on the J call. This CDR3 contains 16 residues. CDR1 SGDLS and CDR2 YYNGEE come from the germline V gene.

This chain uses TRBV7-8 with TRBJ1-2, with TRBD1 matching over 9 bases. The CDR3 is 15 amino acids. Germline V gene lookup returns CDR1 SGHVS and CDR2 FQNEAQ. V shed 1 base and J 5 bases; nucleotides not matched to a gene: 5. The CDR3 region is CASSLGDRVGYGYTF. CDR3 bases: TGTGCCAGCAGCTTAGGGGACAGGGTGGGGTATGGCTACACCTTC.

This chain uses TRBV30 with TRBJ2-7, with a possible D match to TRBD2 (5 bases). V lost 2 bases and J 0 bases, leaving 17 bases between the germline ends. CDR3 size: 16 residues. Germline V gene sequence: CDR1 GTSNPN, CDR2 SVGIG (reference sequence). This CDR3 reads CAWSYYLGNTSYEQYF. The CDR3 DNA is TGTGCCTGGAGTTACTACCTCGGGAATACCTCCTACGAGCAGTACTTC. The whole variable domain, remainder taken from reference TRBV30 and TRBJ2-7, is SQTIHQWPATLVQPVGSPLSLECTVEGTSNPNLYWYRQAAGRGLQLLFYSVGIGQISSEVPQNLSASRPQDRQFILSSKKLLLSDSGFYLCAWSYYLGNTSYEQYFGPGTRLTVT.

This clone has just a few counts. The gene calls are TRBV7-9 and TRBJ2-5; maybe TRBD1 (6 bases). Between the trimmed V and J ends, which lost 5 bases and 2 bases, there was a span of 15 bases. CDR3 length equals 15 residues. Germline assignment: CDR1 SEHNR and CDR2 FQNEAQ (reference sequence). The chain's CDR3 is CASSLRDTVQETQYF. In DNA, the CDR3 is TGTGCCAGCAGCCTACGGGACACAGTACAAGAGACCCAGTACTTC.

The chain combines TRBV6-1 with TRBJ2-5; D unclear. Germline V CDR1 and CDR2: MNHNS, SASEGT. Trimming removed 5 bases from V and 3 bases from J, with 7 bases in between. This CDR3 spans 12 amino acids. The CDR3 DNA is TGTGCCAGCAGTCGGTTCGAAGAGACCCAGTACTTC. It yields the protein CASSRFEETQYF.

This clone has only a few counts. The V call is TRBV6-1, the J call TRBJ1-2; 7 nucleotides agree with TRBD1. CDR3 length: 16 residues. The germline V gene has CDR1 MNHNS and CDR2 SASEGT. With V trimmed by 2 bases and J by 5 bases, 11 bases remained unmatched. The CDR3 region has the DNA TGTGCCAGCAGTGAAACGGGGATGACAGGGCGGTATGGCTACACCTTC. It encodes CASSETGMTGRYGYTF.